This entry lists 10 T cell receptor beta chains sequenced from one sample in a study of OX40 agonist ivuxolimab in advanced cancers. Assay: immunoSEQ multiplex PCR; the TCRdb copy retains only in-frame clones and omits some. In the table there are some 130,000 clones, 75% to 90% of which are singletons. The sample consisted of CD4+ or CD8+ T cells sorted from blood, taken in a trial of the OX40 agonist ivuxolimab. The receptors originated from an adult with an advanced solid tumor such as melanoma, head and neck, liver or kidney cancer.

The chain uses TRBV5-4 and TRBJ1-3, with 7 bases lining up with TRBD1. Germline CDR1 is SGHNT and CDR2 is YYREEE (reference sequence). Trimming took 5 bases from V and 0 from J; bases not matched to a gene: 5. The CDR3 consists of 15 residues. CDR3 nucleotide sequence: TGTGCCAGCAGACACGGACAGGACTCTGGAAACACCATATATTTT. Amino acid sequence: CASRHGQDSGNTIYF.

The chain couples TRBV14 to TRBJ1-2, with D tentatively TRBD1 (6 bases). Deletions cut 4 bases from V and 6 bases from J, with 12 bases between. In germline, CDR1 is SGHDN, CDR2 FVKESK. CDR3 size: 13 residues. The CDR3 coding sequence is TGTGCCAGCAGCCCCAGGGGAGGAGATGGCTACACCTTC. This gives the protein CASSPRGGDGYTF.

V and J are TRBV7-2 and TRBJ2-5; D is ambiguous. Trimming removed 4 bases from V and 0 bases from J, with 6 bases in between. CDR3 length: 13 residues. Looked up from germline, CDR1 is SGHTA and CDR2 is FQGNSA. The CDR3 bases are TGTGCCAGCAGCTCCGACTACCAAGAGACCCAGTACTTC. This translates into CASSSDYQETQYF.

This clone was counted a few times. The V call is TRBV27, the J call TRBJ1-6; no definite D call. The CDR3 loop spans 13 amino acids. The germline V and J ends were trimmed by 4 bases and 7 bases, with 8 bases remaining between them. The germline gives CDR1 MNHEY, CDR2 SMNVEV (reference sequence). As DNA, the CDR3 is TGTGCCAGCAGTTCCTTCCTCAATTCACCCCTCCACTTT. This codes for CASSSFLNSPLHF.

V gene TRBV4-3 combines with J gene TRBJ1-2; 7 bases are a match to TRBD1. The CDR3 contains 16 residues. Trimming took 0 bases from V and 7 from J; bases not matched to a gene: 11. From germline, CDR1 is LGHNA and CDR2 YSLEER. The CDR3: CASSQDLPGGVGGYTF. CDR3 coding DNA: TGCGCCAGCAGCCAAGATTTACCAGGGGGAGTGGGTGGCTACACCTTC.

The chain recombines TRBV19 with TRBJ1-4; weak D call: TRBD1 (6 bases). The CDR3 spans 15 residues. CDR1 and CDR2 from the germline V gene are LNHDA and SQIVND (reference sequence). Trimming took off 4 bases at V and 2 bases at J, with 11 bases between the two ends. CDR3: CASSNRVQTNEKLFF. The CDR3 nucleotides read TGTGCCAGTAGTAACAGGGTGCAGACTAATGAAAAACTGTTTTTT.

The genes are TRBV28 and TRBJ2-5; D gene ambiguous. Gene TRBJ2-7 matches the end of the DNA better, so the J call may be wrong. The CDR3 spans 16 residues. In germline, CDR1 is MDHEN, CDR2 SYDVKM. The CDR3 is CASTKSRNGYSYEQYF. In nucleotides, the CDR3 is TGTGCCAGCACTAAATCCCGGAACGGATATTCCTACGAGCAGTACTTC.

The rearrangement joins TRBV5-5 to TRBJ1-2; D unresolved. The V end lost 1 base, the J end lost 8 bases, and 15 bases lay between the germline ends. The CDR3 consists of 14 residues. Germline CDR1 and CDR2: SGHKS and YYEKEE (reference sequence). The CDR3 coding sequence is TGTGCCAGCAGCTTGCTCGCCGATTCGGGCGGCTACACCTTC. It codes for CASSLLADSGGYTF.

This clone showed up just once. The rearrangement uses TRBV10-2 and TRBJ1-2; possible D gene TRBD1, 6 bases. This CDR3 has 13 residues. Trimming took off 7 bases at V and 8 bases at J, with 17 bases between the two ends. Germline CDR1 and CDR2: WSHSY and SAAADI. The CDR3 here is CASTQQGMRGYTF. Written as DNA, the CDR3 is TGCGCCAGCACTCAACAGGGAATGCGGGGCTACACCTTC.

This rearrangement joins TRBV27 to TRBJ1-6; D is ambiguous. The CDR3 covers 12 residues. CDR1 is MNHEY, CDR2 SMNVEV, per germline (reference sequence). V was trimmed by 5 bases and J by 6 bases, leaving 5 bases between them. The CDR3 coding sequence is TGTGCCAGCAGTGGCGGTAATTCACCCCTCCACTTT. It is translated as CASSGGNSPLHF.